The TCR beta chain described here comes from a study of glioma-infiltrating T cells after dendritic cell vaccination. About the study: Dendritic cell vaccination trial patients had either newly diagnosed or recurrent glioblastoma. At biweekly intervals, patients got three intradermal dendritic cell vaccine injections. Between the early 2000s and the early 2010s, patients got autologous tumor lysate-pulsed dendritic cell vaccines.

Method: immunoSEQ multiplex PCR; TCRdb's copy keeps in-frame clones and lacks some. The top ten clones hold 5.5% to 7% of a sample with 93,000 or so clones, 70% to 80% of them seen once. V was clipped by 0 bases and J by 2 bases; unmatched bases: 12. The germline CDR1 and CDR2 sequences are SGHRS and YFSETQ. The CDR3 runs 18 residues. This TCR was recovered from a human donor with glioblastoma. The sample in question was blood, obtained before dendritic cell vaccination. The rearrangement joins TRBV5-1 to TRBJ2-3; 7 bases match TRBD1. The CDR3 protein is CASSLELRRDRFTDTQYF. CDR3 in DNA: TGCGCCAGCAGCTTGGAGTTACGAAGGGACAGATTCACAGATACGCAGTATTTT. The whole variable domain, filled in from reference TRBV5-1 and TRBJ2-3, reads KAGVTQTPRYLIKTRGQQVTLSCSPISGHRSVSWYQQTPGQGLQFLFEYFSETQRNKGNFPGRFSGRQFSNSRSEMNVSTLELGDSALYLCASSLELRRDRFTDTQYFGPGTRLTVL.